The sequence of this TCR beta chain was determined in a study of CD8+CD57+ T cells in acquired aplastic anemia. This clonotype was observed a few times. TCR beta VDJ combinations and CDR3 sequences were profiled from genomic DNA. From the reads, TCRdb called clonotypes with MiXCR, one entry per CDR3 protein. This table has about 200,000 distinct CDR3 sequences, under 50% appearing once. Those patients picked for sequencing had displayed CD8+CD57+ cell expansion on flow cytometry. Germline CDR1 is SSHAT and CDR2 is FNYEAQ (reference sequence). V shed 5 bases, J shed 7 bases, and the junction held 11 bases outside the gene matches. This CDR3 comprises 14 residues.

Sequenced input: sorted CD4+, CD8+, or CD8+CD57+ T cells (not recorded which) from PBMCs. The sequence was obtained from a human donor with aplastic anemia. V is TRBV7-7 and J is TRBJ2-7, with 7 bases lining up with TRBD1. CDR3 loop: CASSPRTGYGEQYF. CDR3 DNA: TGTGCCAGCAGCCCAAGGACAGGCTATGGGGAGCAGTACTTC.